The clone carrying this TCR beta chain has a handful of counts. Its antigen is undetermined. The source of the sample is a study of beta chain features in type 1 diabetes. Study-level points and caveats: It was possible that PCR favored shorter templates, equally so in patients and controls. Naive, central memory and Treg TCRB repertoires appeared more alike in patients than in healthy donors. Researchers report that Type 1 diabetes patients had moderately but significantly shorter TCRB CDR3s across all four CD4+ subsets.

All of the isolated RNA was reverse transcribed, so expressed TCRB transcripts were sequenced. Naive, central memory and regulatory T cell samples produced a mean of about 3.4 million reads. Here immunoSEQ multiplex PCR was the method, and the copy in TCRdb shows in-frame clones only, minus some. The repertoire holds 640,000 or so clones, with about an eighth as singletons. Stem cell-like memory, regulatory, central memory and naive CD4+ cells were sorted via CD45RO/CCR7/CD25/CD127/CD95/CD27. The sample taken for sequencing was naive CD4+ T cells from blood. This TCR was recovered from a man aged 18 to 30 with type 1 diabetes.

The CDR3 DNA reads as TGTGCCAGCAGTGAAAGGGGTAAGAACACTGAAGCTTTCTTT. Translation: CASSERGKNTEAFF. The rearrangement uses TRBV21-1 and TRBJ1-1; no DNA check was done on the table's D call, TRBD1. TRBV21-1 is flagged as a pseudogene. The CDR3 is 14 amino acids.